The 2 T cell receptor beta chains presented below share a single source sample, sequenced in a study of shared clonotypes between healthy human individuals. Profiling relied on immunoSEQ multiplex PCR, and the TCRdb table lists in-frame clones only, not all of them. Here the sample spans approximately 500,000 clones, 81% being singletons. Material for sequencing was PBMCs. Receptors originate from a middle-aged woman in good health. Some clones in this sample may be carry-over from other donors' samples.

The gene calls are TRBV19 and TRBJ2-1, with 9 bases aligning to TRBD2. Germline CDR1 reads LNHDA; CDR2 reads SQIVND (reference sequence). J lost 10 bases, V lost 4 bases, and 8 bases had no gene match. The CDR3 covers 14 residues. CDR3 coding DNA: TGTGCCAGTAGTAATAGCGGGAGTTCATACGAGCAGTTCTTC. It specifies CASSNSGSSYEQFF.

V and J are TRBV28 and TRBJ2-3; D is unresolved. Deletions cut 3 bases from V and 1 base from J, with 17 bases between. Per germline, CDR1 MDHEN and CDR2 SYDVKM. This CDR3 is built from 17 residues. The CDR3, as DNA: TGTGCCAGCAGTTTTGCAGGTGGACGCCGACGCACAGATACGCAGTATTTT. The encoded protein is CASSFAGGRRRTDTQYF.